A single T cell receptor (beta chain) is shown here with its context. Antigen unknown. The sample comes from a study of T cells in Graves' hyperthyroidism and ophthalmopathy. RNA transcripts yielded amplified TCR beta CDR3 regions. The primer set for the first-round RT-PCR of the TCR CDR3 was HTBI. From the multiplex PCR reads, TCRdb called clonotypes with MiXCR, one entry per CDR3 protein. The data hold 250,000 to 400,000 distinct CDR3 sequences, with roughly an eighth observed a single time. Researchers barred patients who had uncontrolled infection, other autoimmune disease, pregnancy or lactation. Every diagnosis used clinical symptoms, serum thyroxine and TRAb, thyroid ultrasound and orbital computed tomography. Study-wide points: A model of 13 V-J features distinguished ophthalmopathy from stable hyperthyroidism.

V lost 2 bases, J lost 5 bases, and 9 bases stayed unmatched. The CDR3 loop spans 15 amino acids. Germline V gives CDR1 LGHNA, CDR2 YNFKEQ. The chain has TRBV4-2 and TRBJ2-7; 7 bases are shared with TRBD2. This receptor was taken from a woman in her thirties or forties with Graves' ophthalmopathy. Specimen: blood. The CDR3: CASSQPTEAGDEQYF. The CDR3 DNA follows: TGTGCCAGCAGCCAACCCACAGAGGCGGGAGACGAGCAGTACTTC.